This is a list of T cell receptor beta chains from one sample in a study of blood T cell repertoires in COVID-19. Sequenced by immunoSEQ multiplex PCR; TCRdb stores in-frame clones only, minus some. The sample contains 120,000 to 150,000 clones, more than 75% of which appear only once. Sequencing used peripheral blood. All receptors come from a woman in her thirties or forties with acute or convalescent COVID-19. Both conserved end residues are part of each CDR3. The D gene is left open where the match is weak. Size tells how often a clone was seen (once, few, many) or the class of an expanded clone, and some rows leave it out.

>TRBJ1-5|-|TRBV19|15|-
TGTGCCGGGGGGGGAAGTGGATTGTACGGTCAGCCCCAGCATTTT
CAGGGSGLYGQPQHF
>TRBJ2-7|-|TRBV10-3|19|TRBD2
TGTGCCATCAGTGAGTCGATAGTACTAGCGGGAGGGAAAACCTACGAGCAGTACTTC
CAISESIVLAGGKTYEQYF
>TRBJ2-5|-|TRBV2|15|TRBD2
TGTGCCAGCAGTCCCCGGGGGGGCGACCTGGGGACCCAGTACTTC
CASSPRGGDLGTQYF
>TRBJ1-1|-|TRBV7-2|14|TRBD1
TGTGCCAGCAGAGCCCAGGGGGGGAACACTGAAGCTTTCTTT
CASRAQGGNTEAFF
>TRBJ2-1|few|TRBV18|16|TRBD2
TGTGCCAGCTCACCAAGCGGGATGAGCCCCCACAATGAGCAGTTCTTC
CASSPSGMSPHNEQFF
>TRBJ1-1|-|TRBV10-3|14|-
TGTGCCATCAGCCTCACGGGGATGAGCACTGAAGCTTTCTTT
CAISLTGMSTEAFF
>TRBJ2-7|-|TRBV30|13|TRBD1
TGTGCCTGGAGTGGACAGGGGTTTGACGAGCAGTACTTC
CAWSGQGFDEQYF
>TRBJ1-1|-|TRBV7-9|15|-
TGTGCCAGCAGCTTCCCTCCGCGAGTGGACACTGAAGCTTTCTTT
CASSFPPRVDTEAFF
>TRBJ2-1|-|TRBV11-2|14|TRBD2
TGTGCCAGCAGCCGATTAGCGGGAGCGAATGAGCAGTTCTTC
CASSRLAGANEQFF
>TRBJ2-1|-|TRBV5-1|17|TRBD2
TGCGCCAGCAGCTCGCGGACTAGCGGGAGAGAGTACAATGAGCAGTTCTTC
CASSSRTSGREYNEQFF
>TRBJ2-1|-|TRBV19|15|TRBD2
TGTGCCAGTAGTGCACTAGCGGGGTCCTACAATGAGCAGTTCTTC
CASSALAGSYNEQFF
>TRBJ2-5|-|TRBV7-3|13|-
TGTGCCAGCAGCTTAAGTTGGGCTGAGACCCAGTACTTC
CASSLSWAETQYF
>TRBJ1-1|few|TRBV18|14|-
TGTGCCAGCTCTCAAACGGGGTGGAACACTGAAGCTTTCTTT
CASSQTGWNTEAFF
>TRBJ2-7|-|TRBV11-2|15|-
TGTGCCAGCAGCTTAGAGAGGTCAGCGGGTTACGAGCAGTACTTC
CASSLERSAGYEQYF
>TRBJ1-3|-|TRBV7-8|16|TRBD1
TGTGCCAGCAGCTTAATGGGACAGGGGGTCTCGGACACCATATATTTT
CASSLMGQGVSDTIYF
>TRBJ1-1|once|TRBV5-1|13|-
TGCGCCACCTCGGACAGTCTTAACACTGAAGCTTTCTTT
CATSDSLNTEAFF
>TRBJ2-1|few|TRBV2|16|-
TGTGCCAGCAGGGAGTTTACGGGGGTCCACTACAATGAGCAGTTCTTC
CASREFTGVHYNEQFF
>TRBJ1-3|-|TRBV5-1|16|TRBD1
TGCGCCAGCAGCTTGGGAGGGACAGACTCTGGAAACACCATATATTTT
CASSLGGTDSGNTIYF
>TRBJ1-4|-|TRBV6-6|14|TRBD1
TGTGCCAGCAGTTCGACAGGGAGAGGGGAAAAACTGTTTTTT
CASSSTGRGEKLFF
>TRBJ2-5|-|TRBV24-1|18|TRBD2
TGTGCCACCAGTGATGCGACGCCTGAACTAGCGGGGGCACAGACCCAGTACTTC
CATSDATPELAGAQTQYF
>TRBJ2-3|-|TRBV7-9|15|TRBD2
TGTGCCAGCAGCTTCGCGGGAGCTGAGACAGATACGCAGTATTTT
CASSFAGAETDTQYF
>TRBJ2-1|-|TRBV9|14|TRBD2
TGTGCCAGCAGCGTGAGCGGGACCTACAATGAGCAGTTCTTC
CASSVSGTYNEQFF
>TRBJ2-2|-|TRBV2|14|-
TGTGCCAGCAGTGTCGGCGGTCATTCGAAGGAGCTGTTTTTT
CASSVGGHSKELFF
>TRBJ1-1|-|TRBV6-2/TRBV6-3|13|TRBD1
TGTGCCAGCAGTTTCGAGGGGGCAACTGAAGCTTTCTTT
CASSFEGATEAFF
>TRBJ2-7|-|TRBV10-3|14|-
TGTGCCATCAGTGAGCCAGGAACCTCTTACGAGCAGTACTTC
CAISEPGTSYEQYF
>TRBJ2-7|-|TRBV6-6|13|-
TGTGCCAGCAGTTACGACAAGACCTACGAGCAGTACTTC
CASSYDKTYEQYF
>TRBJ1-5|-|TRBV7-8|16|-
TGTGCCAGCAGCTCACAGAGGGGTCAGGGGCCTCAGCCCCAGCATTTT
CASSSQRGQGPQPQHF
>TRBJ2-5|large|TRBV4-1|15|-
TGCGCCAGCAGCCAAGATGGCGCGGGGAAGGAGACCCAGTACTTC
CASSQDGAGKETQYF
>TRBJ1-1|-|TRBV13|16|TRBD1
TGTGCCAGCAGCTTAGGGACAGGGGTTGGAGGCACTGAAGCTTTCTTT
CASSLGTGVGGTEAFF
>TRBJ1-1|-|TRBV6-5|13|-
TGTGCCAGCAGTAGACAGGCGAACACTGAAGCTTTCTTT
CASSRQANTEAFF
>TRBJ1-1|-|TRBV13|13|-
TGTGCCAGCAGCTTAGGAAGGGGGACTGAAGCTTTCTTT
CASSLGRGTEAFF
>TRBJ2-1|-|TRBV24-1|16|TRBD2
TGTGCCACCAGTGAGGCTAGCGGGGGGGCGTACAATGAGCAGTTCTTC
CATSEASGGAYNEQFF
>TRBJ2-3|once|TRBV4-1|16|-
TGCGCCAGCAGCCAAGCCCGGACAGCTAGCACAGATACGCAGTATTTT
CASSQARTASTDTQYF
>TRBJ2-7|-|TRBV11-1|15|TRBD2
TGTGCCAGCAGCTTAGCGGGGGGGACTGGAACCGAGCAGTACTTC
CASSLAGGTGTEQYF
>TRBJ2-2|-|TRBV18|15|-
TGTGCCAGCTCACCTCCGACTAGGAACACCGGGGAGCTGTTTTTT
CASSPPTRNTGELFF
>TRBJ2-1|-|TRBV5-4|15|TRBD2
TGTGCCAGCAGCTATGTCAGCGGGGTGGGTAATGAGCAGTTCTTC
CASSYVSGVGNEQFF
>TRBJ1-2|once|TRBV7-3|15|-
TGTGCCAGCAGCCAAGGGCCGGGGGGCTCCTATGGCTACACCTTC
CASSQGPGGSYGYTF
>TRBJ2-7|-|TRBV30|12|-
TGTGCCTGGAGCCGGGTAACCTACGAGCAGTACTTC
CAWSRVTYEQYF
>TRBJ1-4|few|TRBV7-2|15|-
TGTGCCAGCAGCATTAGAGGGCTTGCGGTTGAAAAACTGTTTTTT
CASSIRGLAVEKLFF
>TRBJ1-1|-|TRBV5-1|15|-
TGCGCCAGCAGCTTGGTCGGGGGGATGAACACTGAAGCTTTCTTT
CASSLVGGMNTEAFF
>TRBJ1-2|-|TRBV3-1/TRBV3-2|15|TRBD1
TGTGCCAGCAGCCAAGCCCCGGGACAGGGTTATGGCTACACCTTC
CASSQAPGQGYGYTF
>TRBJ1-2|-|TRBV19|16|-
TGTGCCAGTAGTATATCGGATCTTTCGGGGAACTATGGCTACACCTTC
CASSISDLSGNYGYTF
>TRBJ2-5|-|TRBV2|15|-
TGTGCCAGCAGTCAAGGGGCAGCCTTGGTGGAGACCCAGTACTTC
CASSQGAALVETQYF
>TRBJ2-5|-|TRBV5-4|12|-
TGTGCCAGCAGCTGGGGGAGGGAGACCCAGTACTTC
CASSWGRETQYF
>TRBJ1-2|once|TRBV6-5|14|TRBD1
TGTGCCAGCAGGAATACCGGGACAGGGGACGGCTACACCTTC
CASRNTGTGDGYTF
>TRBJ2-7|-|TRBV9|15|-
TGTGCCAGCAGCGTAGTACCGGGACAAATCTACGAGCAGTACTTC
CASSVVPGQIYEQYF
>TRBJ1-2|-|TRBV28|15|TRBD1
TGTGCCAGCAGTTTCCAGGACAGGGGGATCTATGGCTACACCTTC
CASSFQDRGIYGYTF
>TRBJ2-7|-|TRBV27|13|-
TGTGCCAGTTGGTACCGGCCAGGCTACGAGCAGTACTTC
CASWYRPGYEQYF
>TRBJ1-6|-|TRBV7-9|17|-
TGTGCCAGCAGCTTGTTTTATGGGGCTTCTCTAAATTCACCCCTCCACTTT
CASSLFYGASLNSPLHF
>TRBJ1-1|once|TRBV7-2|15|-
TGTGCCAGCAGCTTAGGAACAACAGTGACCACTGAAGCTTTCTTT
CASSLGTTVTTEAFF
>TRBJ1-6|-|TRBV9|14|-
TGTGCCAGCAGCATACAGGTGGCTAATTCACCCCTCCACTTT
CASSIQVANSPLHF
>TRBJ1-2|-|TRBV14|17|TRBD1
TGTGCCAGCAGCCAAGGAACGTGGACCCCAGGGGGCTATGGCTACACCTTC
CASSQGTWTPGGYGYTF
>TRBJ2-1|-|TRBV5-1|19|TRBD2
TGCGCCAGCAGCCCTGGACTAGCGGGAGGAAGGGGGTCCGCAAATGAGCAGTTCTTC
CASSPGLAGGRGSANEQFF
>TRBJ2-3|-|TRBV28|15|TRBD2
TGTGCCAGCAGGGGGCCTCGGGGGGACACAGATACGCAGTATTTT
CASRGPRGDTDTQYF